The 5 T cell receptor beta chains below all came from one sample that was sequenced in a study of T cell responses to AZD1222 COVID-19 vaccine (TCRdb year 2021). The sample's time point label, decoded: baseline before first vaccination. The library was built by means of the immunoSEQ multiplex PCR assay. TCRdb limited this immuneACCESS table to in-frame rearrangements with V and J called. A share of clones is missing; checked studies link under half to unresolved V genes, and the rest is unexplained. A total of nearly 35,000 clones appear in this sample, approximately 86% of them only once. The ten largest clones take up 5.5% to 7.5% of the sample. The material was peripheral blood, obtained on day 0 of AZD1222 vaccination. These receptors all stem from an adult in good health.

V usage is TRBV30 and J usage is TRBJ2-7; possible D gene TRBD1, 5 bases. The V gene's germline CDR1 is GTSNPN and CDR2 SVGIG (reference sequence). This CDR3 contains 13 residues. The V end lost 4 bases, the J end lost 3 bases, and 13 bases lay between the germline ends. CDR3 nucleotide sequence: TGTGCCTGGATCAAGGGGTCAGGCTACGAGCAGTACTTC. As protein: CAWIKGSGYEQYF.

CDR3 in DNA: TGCGCCAGCAGGCTTGCCCCAGGCAATCAGCCCCAGCATTTT. It encodes CASRLAPGNQPQHF. The chain recombines TRBV5-1 with TRBJ1-5; D gene ambiguous. Looked up from germline, CDR1 is SGHRS and CDR2 is YFSETQ. The ends were cut back, 5 bases at V and 2 bases at J, with 11 bases in the middle. The CDR3 consists of 14 residues.

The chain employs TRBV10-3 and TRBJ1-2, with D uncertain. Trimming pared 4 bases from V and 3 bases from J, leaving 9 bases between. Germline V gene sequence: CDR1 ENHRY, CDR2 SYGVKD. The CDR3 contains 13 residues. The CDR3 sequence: CAISAREDYGYTF. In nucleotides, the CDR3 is TGTGCCATCAGTGCTCGCGAGGACTATGGCTACACCTTC.

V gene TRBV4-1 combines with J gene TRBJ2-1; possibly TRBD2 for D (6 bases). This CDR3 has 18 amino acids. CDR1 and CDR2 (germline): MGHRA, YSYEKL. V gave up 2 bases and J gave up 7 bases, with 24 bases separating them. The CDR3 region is CASSQWWEAAGSPNEQFF. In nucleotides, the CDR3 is TGCGCCAGCAGCCAATGGTGGGAGGCGGCGGGGAGCCCAAATGAGCAGTTCTTC.

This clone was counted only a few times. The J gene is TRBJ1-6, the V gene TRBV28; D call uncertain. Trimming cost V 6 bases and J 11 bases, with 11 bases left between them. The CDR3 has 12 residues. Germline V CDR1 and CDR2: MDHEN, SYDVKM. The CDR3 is CASSVQPAPLHF. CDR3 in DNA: TGTGCCAGCAGCGTCCAACCTGCACCCCTCCACTTT.